This T cell receptor (beta chain) comes out of a study of blood T cells in healthy people across ages. Concerning this clonotype itself: Its target is not known.

The study's findings and limits: Older age coincided with a roughly linear decline in TCR beta diversity per million T cells.

The germline V gene has CDR1 LGHNT and CDR2 FRNRAP. The CDR3 runs to 13 residues. The junction had 4 bases not matched to a gene; V was cut back by 6 bases and J by 3 bases. A second roughly 7 to 11 cycle PCR used barcoded and J-beta primers. Every sample returned 2.5 million or more CDR3-containing paired-end reads. TCRdb passed the 5' RACE reads through MiXCR, listing each CDR3 protein once. The sample has about 900,000 distinct CDR3 sequences, 62% seen once. The donors, all healthy, were Caucasians living in Russia, aged roughly 6 to 100. The TCR originated in a man aged 25-45 years in good health. The chain links TRBV12-5 to TRBJ1-1; 7 bases align to TRBD1. What was sequenced was blood. The DNA for the CDR3 is TGTGCTAGTGGCGGACAGGAATACACTGAAGCTTTCTTT. As protein: CASGGQEYTEAFF.